One and the same sample provided the 16 T cell receptor beta chains below, sequenced in a study of T cell responses to AZD1222 COVID-19 vaccine. Generated by immunoSEQ multiplex PCR, the TCRdb table keeps only in-frame clones and is missing some. The data hold some 130,000 clones, with about 85% observed a single time. The sequencing used peripheral blood, collected on day 0 of AZD1222 vaccination. These receptors were taken from an adult in good health.

The table lists this clone with a few counts. This rearrangement joins TRBV6-6 to TRBJ1-4; no definite D call. V lost 0 bases, J lost 8 bases, and 13 bases lay in between. Germline CDR1 MNHNY, CDR2 SVGAGI (reference sequence). The CDR3 totals 15 residues. In DNA, the CDR3 is TGTGCCAGCAGTTACTCGAGAGGGCTCGAAGAAAAACTGTTTTTT. Protein sequence: CASSYSRGLEEKLFF.

V gene TRBV28 combines with J gene TRBJ2-3; D is ambiguous. V dropped 4 bases and J dropped 9 bases, with 8 bases sitting between them. The CDR3 has 11 residues. Per the germline V gene, CDR1 is MDHEN and CDR2 is SYDVKM. CDR3 DNA sequence: TGTGCCAGCAGTTCCCCTCGGACGCAGTATTTT. This encodes CASSSPRTQYF.

The V gene is TRBV5-4, the J gene TRBJ2-7, with 8 bases matching TRBD1. Germline CDR1 is SGHNT and CDR2 is YYREEE (reference sequence). With 0 bases clipped from V and 0 bases from J, the junction kept 2 bases outside the gene matches. This CDR3 has 15 amino acids. This chain's CDR3 is CASSLGQGSSYEQYF. The CDR3 bases are TGTGCCAGCAGCTTGGGACAGGGGAGCTCCTACGAGCAGTACTTC.

The chain couples TRBV10-1 to TRBJ1-4; 12 bases map to TRBD1. Unmatched junction bases numbered 6, after V lost 0 bases and J lost 7 bases. CDR3 length: 17 amino acids. From germline, CDR1 is WNHNN and CDR2 SYGVQD (reference sequence). CDR3 nucleotide sequence: TGCGCCAGCAGTGAGTCAGGACGGGACAGGGGGCTTGAAAAACTGTTTTTT. Amino acid sequence: CASSESGRDRGLEKLFF.

CDR3 nucleotide sequence: TGTGCCAGCAGCCAGGCTGGTGGGGAGCAGTACTTC. Translating it yields CASSQAGGEQYF. V gene TRBV3-1 (or the pseudogene TRBV3-2) combines with J gene TRBJ2-7; D unresolved. Germline loops: CDR1 LGHDT, CDR2 YNNKEL (reference sequence). V gave up 3 bases and J gave up 7 bases, with 10 bases separating them. The CDR3 has 12 residues.

The gene calls are TRBV7-9 and TRBJ1-1; D not resolved. Germline CDR1 and CDR2: SEHNR and FQNEAQ (reference sequence). The CDR3 contains 17 residues. V shed 0 bases and J shed 4 bases, with 18 bases lying between them. The CDR3 sequence: CASSLAPGTIEATEAFF. The CDR3 DNA is TGTGCCAGCAGCTTAGCCCCGGGCACAATTGAAGCCACTGAAGCTTTCTTT. The full variable domain, its missing parts supplied by reference TRBV7-9 and TRBJ1-1, is DTGVSQNPRHKITKRGQNVTFRCDPISEHNRLYWYRQTLGQGPEFLTYFQNEAQLEKSRLLSDRFSAERPKGSFSTLEIQRTEQGDSAMYLCASSLAPGTIEATEAFFGQGTRLTVV.

This chain uses TRBV7-8 with TRBJ1-5, with TRBD1 matching 7 bases. From germline, CDR1 is SGHVS and CDR2 FQNEAQ. Trimming at V came to 2 bases and at J to 0 bases, leaving 4 bases not matched to a gene. The CDR3 spans 16 residues. The CDR3 here is CASSLQGEYSNQPQHF. The CDR3 bases are TGTGCCAGCAGCTTACAGGGGGAATATAGCAATCAGCCCCAGCATTTT.

A single count supports this clone. This chain joins TRBV6-1 and TRBJ1-1, with TRBD1 as a possible D gene (5 bases). The CDR3 totals 14 residues. Trimming shortened V by 3 bases and J by 4 bases, and 12 bases separated the two germline ends. Germline V gene data show CDR1 as MNHNS and CDR2 as SASEGT. This chain's CDR3 is CASSEQGRSTEAFF. DNA of the CDR3: TGTGCCAGCAGTGAGCAGGGCCGAAGCACTGAAGCTTTCTTT.

The chain uses TRBV10-3 and TRBJ2-3; perhaps TRBD2 as D (7 bases). Trimming removed 2 bases at V and 2 bases at J, with 11 bases between. Germline V gene lookup returns CDR1 ENHRY and CDR2 SYGVKD. The CDR3 extends over 15 amino acids. CDR3 sequence: CAISEGGGFTDTQYF. CDR3 bases: TGTGCCATCAGTGAGGGGGGGGGCTTCACAGATACGCAGTATTTT.

The gene calls are TRBV6-5 and TRBJ1-5; D is undetermined. The CDR3 totals 14 residues. Germline lookup yields CDR1 MNHEY and CDR2 SVGAGI. V shed 0 bases and J shed 5 bases, with 8 bases lying between them. CDR3 nucleotide sequence: TGTGCCAGCAGTTACTCGAGGCGGGATCAGCCCCAGCATTTT. This gives the protein CASSYSRRDQPQHF.

The V call is TRBV10-3, the J call TRBJ2-3, with D tentatively TRBD2 (7 bases). This CDR3 has 16 residues. Trimming left V 2 bases short and J 2 bases short, with 14 bases between. Looked up from germline, CDR1 is ENHRY and CDR2 is SYGVKD. CDR3 sequence: CAISETTGGTTDTQYF. In nucleotides, the CDR3 is TGTGCCATCAGTGAGACCACGGGGGGCACCACAGATACGCAGTATTTT.

The genes are TRBV14 and TRBJ2-7, with TRBD1 identical over 9 bases. The V segment lost 1 base and the J segment 3 bases; nucleotides outside the gene matches: 7. The CDR3 has 16 residues. Germline assignment: CDR1 SGHDN and CDR2 FVKESK. The CDR3 protein is CASSQATGDRVYEQYF. CDR3 coding DNA: TGTGCCAGCAGCCAAGCTACTGGGGACAGGGTCTACGAGCAGTACTTC.

CDR3 DNA sequence: TGTGCCAGCGCCTCGGGGACAGGGAACATTCAGTACTTC. This encodes CASASGTGNIQYF. The chain links TRBV7-6 to TRBJ2-4, with TRBD1 matching over 9 bases. V shed 8 bases, J shed 7 bases, and the junction held 6 bases outside the gene matches. This CDR3 is built from 13 residues. The germline gives CDR1 SGHVS, CDR2 FNYEAQ. The full variable domain, in which reference TRBV7-6 and TRBJ2-4 provide the parts outside the CDR3, is GAGVSQSPRYKVTKRGQDVALRCDPISGHVSLYWYRQALGQGPEFLTYFNYEAQQDKSGLPNDRFSAERPEGSISTLTIQRTEQRDSAMYRCASASGTGNIQYFGAGTRLSVL.

The gene calls are TRBV5-1 and TRBJ2-3; D is perhaps TRBD1 (5 bases). The germline V gene encodes CDR1 SGHRS and CDR2 YFSETQ. The V end was cut by 4 bases, the J end by 1 base, with 16 bases between. The CDR3 loop spans 16 amino acids. The CDR3 nucleotides are TGCGCCAGCAGCCCCCCGGGTGAAGGGGGCACAGATACGCAGTATTTT. Translated: CASSPPGEGGTDTQYF. Supplemented by reference TRBV5-1 and TRBJ2-3, the full variable domain reads KAGVTQTPRYLIKTRGQQVTLSCSPISGHRSVSWYQQTPGQGLQFLFEYFSETQRNKGNFPGRFSGRQFSNSRSEMNVSTLELGDSALYLCASSPPGEGGTDTQYFGPGTRLTVL.

The rearrangement joins TRBV2 to TRBJ2-7, with D tentatively TRBD1 (6 bases). The CDR3 sequence is 13 residues long. Deletions cut 8 bases from V and 2 bases from J, with 13 bases between. Germline V gene sequence: CDR1 SNHLY, CDR2 FYNNEI. The CDR3 sequence: CASEDSLAYEQYF. DNA for the CDR3: TGTGCCAGCGAGGACAGCCTCGCCTACGAGCAGTACTTC.

V usage is TRBV6-1 and J usage is TRBJ1-2; D remains unclear. CDR1 and CDR2 from the germline V gene are MNHNS and SASEGT. Trimming took off 0 bases at V and 2 bases at J, with 13 bases between the two ends. There are 16 residues in the CDR3. CDR3 sequence reads: CASSEAMYRPNYGYTF. The CDR3 DNA follows: TGTGCCAGCAGTGAAGCAATGTACAGACCGAACTATGGCTACACCTTC.